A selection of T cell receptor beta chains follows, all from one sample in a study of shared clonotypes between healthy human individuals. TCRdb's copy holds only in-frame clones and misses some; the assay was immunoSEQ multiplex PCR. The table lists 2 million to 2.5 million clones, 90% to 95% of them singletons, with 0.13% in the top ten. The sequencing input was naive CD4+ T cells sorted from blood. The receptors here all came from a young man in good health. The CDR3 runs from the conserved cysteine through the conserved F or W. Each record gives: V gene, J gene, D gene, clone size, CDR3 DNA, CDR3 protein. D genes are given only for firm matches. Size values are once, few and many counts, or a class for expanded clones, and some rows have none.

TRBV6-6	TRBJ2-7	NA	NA	TGTGCCAGCAGTTATTATCTACGAGAGTTCGACGAGCAGTACTTC	CASSYYLREFDEQYF
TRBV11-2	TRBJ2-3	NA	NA	TGTGCCAGCAGCTTAGCCGGCACAGATACGCAGTATTTT	CASSLAGTDTQYF
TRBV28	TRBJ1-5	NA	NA	TGTGCCAGCCAGGGGTATAGCAATCAGCCCCAGCATTTT	CASQGYSNQPQHF
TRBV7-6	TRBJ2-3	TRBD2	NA	TGTGCCAGCAGCTTAGCGGGTAGCGGGGGTAAGACAGATACGCAGTATTTT	CASSLAGSGGKTDTQYF
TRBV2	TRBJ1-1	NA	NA	TGTGCCAGCAGGACGAACAGCGGATCGAACACTGAAGCTTTCTTT	CASRTNSGSNTEAFF
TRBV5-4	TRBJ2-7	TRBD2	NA	TGTGCCAGCAGCCGCGGGGGGGCGGGAGAGCAGTACTTC	CASSRGGAGEQYF
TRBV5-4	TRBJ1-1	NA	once	TGTGCCAGCCTGGACGGCAACCAAAACACTGAAGCTTTCTTT	CASLDGNQNTEAFF
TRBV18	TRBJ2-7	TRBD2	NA	TGTGCCAGCTCACCACGGACTAGCGGTCACTACGAGCAGTACTTC	CASSPRTSGHYEQYF
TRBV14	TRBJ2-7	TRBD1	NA	TGTGCCAGCAGCCAAGCACCGACAGGGAGCTCCTACGAGCAGTACTTC	CASSQAPTGSSYEQYF
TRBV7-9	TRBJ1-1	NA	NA	TGTGCCAGCAGCTTAAGAGGGGCGAACACTGAAGCTTTCTTT	CASSLRGANTEAFF
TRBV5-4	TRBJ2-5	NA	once	TGTGCCAGCAGCTCCCCTGACGGCCAAGAGACCCAGTACTTC	CASSSPDGQETQYF
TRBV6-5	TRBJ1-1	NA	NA	TGTGCCAGCACCAAGACCCGGAACACTGAAGCTTTCTTT	CASTKTRNTEAFF
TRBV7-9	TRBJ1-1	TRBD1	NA	TGTGCCAGCAGCTGGACAGGGGCGGGGACTGAAGCTTTCTTT	CASSWTGAGTEAFF
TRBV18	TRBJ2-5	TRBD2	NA	TGTGCCAGCTCCCCCCTGGGGGGGGAGACCCAGTACTTC	CASSPLGGETQYF
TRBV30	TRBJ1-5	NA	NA	TGTGCCTGGAGTGTCAGCCACACTAGCAATCAGCCCCAGCATTTT	CAWSVSHTSNQPQHF
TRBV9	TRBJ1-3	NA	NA	TGTGCCAGCACCTCCGGAGGGGCTTTCTCTGGAAACACCATATATTTT	CASTSGGAFSGNTIYF
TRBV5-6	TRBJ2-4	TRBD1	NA	TGTGCCAGCAGCCCGCGGACAGGGGTGAACATTCAGTACTTC	CASSPRTGVNIQYF